The clone carrying this T cell receptor beta chain was picked up a small number of times. Antigen specificity is unknown. Researchers made TCR cDNA using 5'RACE template switching, and this step added a universal primer site and UMIs. TCRdb used MiXCR to reprocess the 5' RACE reads, holding one entry per CDR3 protein. The sample shows around 310,000 distinct CDR3 sequences, more than 8.5% of them seen only once. The CDR3 covers 14 residues. Germline trimming cut 4 bases from V and 4 bases from J; bases unmatched to any gene: 1. The data were taken from a study of T cells after yellow fever vaccination. Across the whole study: Libraries from low-cell-number fractions were prepared with the SMART-Seq v4 Ultra Low Input RNA kit.

Study-level findings and limits: The CD4 and CD8 compartments had a small share of their clonotypes in common.

The receptor was isolated from a man in his late teens or twenties who received the YFV17D yellow fever vaccine. The rearrangement links TRBV12-3 or TRBV12-4 to TRBJ1-1; TRBD1 matches at 12 bases. The starting material was PBMCs, obtained on the day of the first yellow fever vaccination. The CDR3 protein is CASSWGQGATEAFF. The CDR3 region has the DNA TGTGCCAGCAGTTGGGGACAGGGGGCCACTGAAGCTTTCTTT.